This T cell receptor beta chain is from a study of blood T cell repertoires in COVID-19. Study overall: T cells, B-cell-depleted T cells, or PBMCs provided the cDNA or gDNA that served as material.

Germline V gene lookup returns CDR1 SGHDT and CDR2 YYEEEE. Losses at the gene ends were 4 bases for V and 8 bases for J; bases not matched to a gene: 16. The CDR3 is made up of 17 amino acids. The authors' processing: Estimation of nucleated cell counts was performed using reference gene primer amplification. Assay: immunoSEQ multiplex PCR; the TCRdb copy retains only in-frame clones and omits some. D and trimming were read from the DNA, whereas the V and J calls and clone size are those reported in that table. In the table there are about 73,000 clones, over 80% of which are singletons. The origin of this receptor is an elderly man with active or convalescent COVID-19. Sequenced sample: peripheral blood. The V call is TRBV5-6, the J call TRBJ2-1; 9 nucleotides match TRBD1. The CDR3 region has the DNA TGTGCCAGCAGCAAGGAACGCGGGACAGGGACGAAGGATGAGCAGTTCTTC. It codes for CASSKERGTGTKDEQFF.